The rows below give T cell receptor beta chains drawn from one sample of a study of shared clonotypes between healthy human individuals. Sequencing was performed with immunoSEQ multiplex PCR; in TCRdb, only in-frame clones are kept and a portion is missing. Of 150,000 to 200,000 clones listed, 85% to 95% are singletons. Sequencing was carried out using naive CD4+ T cells sorted from blood. The receptors were sampled from a woman aged 25 to 45 in good health. CDR3s include the opening cysteine and the closing phenylalanine or tryptophan. The D gene is left open where the match is weak. The size entry is marked missing in some rows and otherwise reads once, few, many or a size class.

V gene	D gene	J gene	clone size	CDR3 protein	CDR3 DNA
TRBV19	TRBD2	TRBJ2-7	once	CASSPAGVSYEQYF	TGTGCCAGTAGTCCAGCGGGGGTCTCCTACGAGCAGTACTTC
TRBV19	NA	TRBJ2-2	NA	CASSIGEELFF	TGTGCCAGTAGTATTGGAGAGGAGCTGTTTTTT
TRBV28	NA	TRBJ2-3	NA	CASSSTVRDTQYF	TGTGCCAGCAGTTCCACAGTGAGGGATACGCAGTATTTT
TRBV6-5	NA	TRBJ2-7	NA	CASRLGGHYEQYF	TGTGCCAGCAGGCTGGGGGGGCACTACGAGCAGTACTTC
TRBV7-2	NA	TRBJ2-1	NA	CASSLEGYRYNEQFF	TGTGCCAGCAGCTTAGAGGGATACCGTTACAATGAGCAGTTCTTC
TRBV9	TRBD2	TRBJ2-1	NA	CASSPGLAVDYNEQFF	TGTGCCAGCAGCCCAGGACTAGCAGTTGACTACAATGAGCAGTTCTTC
TRBV2	NA	TRBJ1-1	NA	CASRSGGVVNTEAFF	TGTGCCAGCAGATCTGGGGGGGTGGTGAACACTGAAGCTTTCTTT
TRBV27	NA	TRBJ1-2	NA	CASSARGGWTGDYGYTF	TGTGCCAGCAGTGCCCGAGGTGGGTGGACGGGCGACTATGGCTACACCTTC
TRBV19	NA	TRBJ2-2	NA	CASSIWGDGELFF	TGTGCCAGTAGTATATGGGGGGACGGGGAGCTGTTTTTT
TRBV5-1	TRBD2	TRBJ2-2	NA	CASSLKIIAGVSGELFF	TGCGCCAGCAGTTTAAAGATCATAGCGGGAGTGTCCGGGGAGCTGTTTTTT
TRBV5-4	NA	TRBJ2-1	NA	CASSLAPADSYNEQFF	TGTGCCAGCAGCTTGGCCCCAGCAGATTCCTACAATGAGCAGTTCTTC
TRBV28	TRBD1	TRBJ1-1	once	CASSRDRGRTEAFF	TGTGCCAGCAGCCGGGACAGGGGGCGGACTGAAGCTTTCTTT
TRBV5-6	TRBD2	TRBJ2-7	once	CASSFYQRESFHEQYF	TGTGCCAGCAGCTTTTACCAGCGGGAGTCGTTCCACGAGCAGTACTTC
TRBV4-1	TRBD2	TRBJ2-7	NA	CASSQGLAGPYEQYF	TGCGCCAGCAGCCAAGGGCTAGCGGGACCCTACGAGCAGTACTTC
TRBV18	TRBD2	TRBJ2-7	NA	CASSPIGTGGHEQYF	TGTGCCAGCTCACCTATAGGGACGGGAGGCCACGAGCAGTACTTC
TRBV25-1	TRBD1	TRBJ1-2	NA	CASSATGRGGYTF	TGTGCCAGCAGTGCGACAGGGCGAGGGGGCTACACCTTC
TRBV7-9	NA	TRBJ2-1	NA	CASRSRPGRFPYNEQFF	TGTGCCAGCAGATCACGCCCCGGCCGGTTCCCTTACAATGAGCAGTTCTTC
TRBV28	TRBD2	TRBJ2-1	NA	CASSSSGRSYNEQFF	TGTGCCAGCAGCTCTAGCGGGAGGTCCTACAATGAGCAGTTCTTC
TRBV29-1	TRBD1	TRBJ2-1	NA	CSGVTGTGPPEQFF	TGCAGCGGAGTGACCGGGACAGGGCCCCCTGAGCAGTTCTTC
TRBV30	NA	TRBJ1-2	NA	CAWSSGISYGYTF	TGTGCCTGGAGTTCCGGGATAAGTTATGGCTACACCTTC
TRBV10-1	NA	TRBJ2-1	NA	CASSDVQGYYNEQFF	TGCGCCAGCAGTGATGTCCAGGGATACTACAATGAGCAGTTCTTC
TRBV19	TRBD2	TRBJ2-7	once	CASSIEVAGGLYEQYF	TGTGCCAGTAGTATTGAGGTAGCGGGAGGACTCTACGAGCAGTACTTC
TRBV30	NA	TRBJ1-4	NA	CAWTPGPSNEKLFF	TGTGCCTGGACCCCCGGGCCCTCAAATGAAAAACTGTTTTTT
TRBV5-1	NA	TRBJ2-3	once	CASSLLGVVTDTQYF	TGCGCCAGCAGCTTGCTCGGGGTTGTCACAGATACGCAGTATTTT
TRBV18	NA	TRBJ2-3	NA	CASSPLGRATSTDTQYF	TGTGCCAGCTCCCCACTGGGGCGGGCAACTAGCACAGATACGCAGTATTTT
TRBV28	NA	TRBJ2-1	NA	CASSSGGISYNEQFF	TGTGCCAGCAGTTCTGGAGGCATCTCCTACAATGAGCAGTTCTTC
TRBV12-5	NA	TRBJ2-7	NA	CASGPNEGEQYF	TGTGCTAGTGGTCCCAATGAGGGAGAGCAGTACTTC
TRBV4-1	TRBD2	TRBJ2-3	NA	CASSQLSGGGTDTQYF	TGCGCCAGCAGCCAATTATCGGGAGGGGGCACAGATACGCAGTATTTT
TRBV21-1	NA	TRBJ1-1	NA	CASSKGSLLNTEAFF	TGTGCCAGCAGCAAAGGAAGCCTCTTGAACACTGAAGCTTTCTTT
TRBV6-5	NA	TRBJ2-7	NA	CASSREPGSYEQYF	TGTGCCAGCAGTCGGGAGCCAGGCTCCTACGAGCAGTACTTC
TRBV6-5	TRBD2	TRBJ2-7	NA	CASSLSGTLSYEQYF	TGTGCCAGCAGCCTAAGCGGGACCCTCTCCTACGAGCAGTACTTC
TRBV19	NA	TRBJ1-1	NA	CASSIIAGVWTEAFF	TGTGCCAGTAGTATAATTGCGGGGGTGTGGACTGAAGCTTTCTTT
TRBV28	TRBD1	TRBJ1-1	NA	CASRVPGQGRAFF	TGTGCCAGCAGGGTCCCGGGACAGGGCCGAGCTTTCTTT
TRBV9	TRBD2	TRBJ2-1	NA	CASSTRTSGYNEQFF	TGTGCCAGCAGCACGCGGACTAGCGGTTACAATGAGCAGTTCTTC
TRBV7-9	NA	TRBJ2-7	NA	CASSLGGYLSSYEQYF	TGTGCCAGCAGCTTAGGCGGGTACTTAAGCTCCTACGAGCAGTACTTC
TRBV5-1	NA	TRBJ1-1	once	CASSIDMNTEAFF	TGCGCCAGCAGTATAGATATGAACACTGAAGCTTTCTTT
TRBV18	NA	TRBJ2-7	NA	CASSPSLGASEQYF	TGTGCCAGCTCACCATCGTTGGGCGCATCCGAGCAGTACTTC
TRBV11-3	TRBD1	TRBJ1-1	once	CASSRVGQGALETEAFF	TGTGCCAGCAGCCGAGTGGGACAGGGGGCCTTAGAGACTGAAGCTTTCTTT
TRBV7-2	NA	TRBJ2-7	NA	CASSQDRSRVYEQYF	TGTGCCAGCAGCCAAGATCGTAGCCGAGTCTACGAGCAGTACTTC
TRBV18	TRBD1	TRBJ2-1	NA	CASSPGQGTYNEQFF	TGTGCCAGCTCACCTGGACAGGGGACCTACAATGAGCAGTTCTTC
TRBV5-1	TRBD1	TRBJ1-5	few	CASSRQGDNQPQHF	TGCGCCAGCAGCCGCCAGGGGGACAATCAGCCCCAGCATTTT
TRBV28	NA	TRBJ1-1	NA	CASSLGPAFMNTEAFF	TGTGCCAGCAGTTTAGGGCCAGCTTTCATGAACACTGAAGCTTTCTTT
TRBV7-2	TRBD1	TRBJ2-1	once	CASSNPDRSSYNEQFF	TGTGCCAGCAGCAACCCGGACAGGAGCTCCTACAATGAGCAGTTCTTC
TRBV6-1	NA	TRBJ1-5	NA	CASSGLGVNQPQHF	TGTGCCAGCAGCGGATTAGGGGTCAATCAGCCCCAGCATTTT
TRBV5-1	NA	TRBJ1-4	NA	CASSGATNEKLFF	TGCGCCAGCAGCGGGGCAACTAATGAAAAACTGTTTTTT
TRBV19	TRBD2	TRBJ2-5	NA	CASSTSGVTEQYF	TGTGCCAGTAGTACTAGCGGGGTTACGGAGCAGTACTTC
TRBV28	NA	TRBJ1-1	NA	CASSFLNTEAFF	TGTGCCAGCAGTTTCTTGAACACTGAAGCTTTCTTT
TRBV4-1	TRBD2	TRBJ2-3	NA	CASSQEGTSVADTQYF	TGCGCCAGCAGCCAAGAAGGGACTAGCGTAGCAGATACGCAGTATTTT
TRBV7-8	NA	TRBJ1-1	NA	CASTIGSNTEAFF	TGTGCCAGCACCATTGGCTCCAACACTGAAGCTTTCTTT
TRBV7-9	TRBD2	TRBJ2-1	once	CASSLVLAGVRNEQFF	TGTGCCAGCAGCTTAGTACTAGCGGGAGTTAGGAATGAGCAGTTCTTC
TRBV11-1	TRBD1	TRBJ1-4	NA	CASSFGGQVNEKLFF	TGTGCCAGCAGCTTCGGGGGACAGGTTAATGAAAAACTGTTTTTT
TRBV19	NA	TRBJ1-5	NA	CASSRPGAEGLSNQPQHF	TGTGCCAGTAGCCGCCCGGGGGCAGAGGGATTGAGCAATCAGCCCCAGCATTTT
TRBV4-2	TRBD2	TRBJ2-7	NA	CASSPEGLAGYEQYF	TGTGCCAGCAGCCCAGAGGGACTAGCTGGGTACGAGCAGTACTTC
TRBV25-1	NA	TRBJ1-4	NA	CASGPGPFNEKLFF	TGTGCCAGCGGGCCCGGGCCGTTTAATGAAAAACTGTTTTTT